This is a list of T cell receptor beta chains from one sample in a study of T cell repertoires in cytomegalovirus infection. MiXCR, run by TCRdb on the reads, gives a single entry per CDR3 protein. In the table there are about 220,000 distinct CDR3 sequences, roughly 34% of which are singletons. These receptors' targets are unknown. This material consisted of CD8+ T cells from cultured PBMCs, taken from culture after CMV antigen stimulation. The receptor set was obtained from a human donor in good health (CMV status not recorded). Some clones in this sample may be carry-over from other donors' samples. Both conserved end residues are part of each CDR3. Clone size is shown for a subset of rows, as once, few, many or a class of expanded clone.

TRBV11-3	.	TRBJ1-1	CASSLDAGRNTEAFF
TRBV28	once	TRBJ1-1	CASSPSGSAGTEAFF
TRBV7-9	many	TRBJ2-7	CASSLSPTYEQYF
TRBV12-3/TRBV12-4	.	TRBJ1-1	CASSVFSDRVTEAFF
TRBV19	.	TRBJ2-3	CASSIKGTPISDTQYF
TRBV19	.	TRBJ2-1	CASSIDLASGDYNEQFF
TRBV6-6	few	TRBJ2-1	CASSYKGGRGGEQFF
TRBV7-9	.	TRBJ2-7	CASRISTGGVGEQYF
TRBV7-3	few	TRBJ2-1	CASSLTPSGKGNEQFF
TRBV7-2	few	TRBJ2-3	CASSLGRGGGDTQYF
TRBV7-8	.	TRBJ2-6	CASSYRRGAGVPSGANVLTF
TRBV29-1	.	TRBJ1-2	CSAYGPEGAAYGYTF
TRBV5-6	.	TRBJ1-5	CASSFAGFTDQPQHF
TRBV27	.	TRBJ1-1	CASKGYRTEAFF
TRBV27	.	TRBJ2-3	CASRTPLADSSTDTQYF
TRBV6-6	.	TRBJ2-5	CASVQGQGYQETQYF
TRBV20-1	few	TRBJ2-5	CSARDRTVPYRTGETQYF
TRBV27	once	TRBJ2-7	CASSWTTGYEQYF
TRBV7-6	.	TRBJ2-5	CASSLGEGGQETQYF
TRBV27	.	TRBJ2-7	CASSFGSEQCF
TRBV7-6	many	TRBJ2-5	CASSRFKGEETQYF
TRBV7-9	few	TRBJ2-4	CASSFPQGAKNIQYF
TRBV11-2	few	TRBJ2-1	CASSSTGGDEQFF
TRBV3-1	few	TRBJ2-4	CASSSPGGVPKNIQYF
TRBV6-1	.	TRBJ2-1	CASSEAAFEGYNEQFF
TRBV7-9	.	TRBJ2-1	CASSVQGSYNEQFF
TRBV7-9	.	TRBJ2-3	CASTSFVGRSTDTQYF
TRBV5-6	few	TRBJ2-7	CASSFGLADYYEQYF
TRBV7-8	few	TRBJ2-7	CASSIRTDEQYF
TRBV20-1	.	TRBJ1-5	CSAREGGGQSNQPQHF
TRBV20-1	.	TRBJ2-7	CSARWGNEQYF
TRBV6-5	.	TRBJ2-5	CASSYSGPAERGETQYF
TRBV27	few	TRBJ2-7	CASKHSGTETYEQYF
TRBV7-6	.	TRBJ1-3	CASSLGGAGNTIYF
TRBV28	.	TRBJ2-7	CASSSQDSLVLYEQYF
TRBV28	few	TRBJ1-5	CASSPYRTGDQYSNQPQHF
TRBV6-2/TRBV6-3	few	TRBJ1-6	CASSPGTGGRSPLHF
TRBV7-3	.	TRBJ2-1	CASSTGTSGGYNEQFF
TRBV29-1	.	TRBJ2-2	CSVADGQGKNTGELFF
TRBV5-6	.	TRBJ1-5	CASSAGTVNSNQPQHF
TRBV28	.	TRBJ2-7	CASSSTSVLGSYEQYF
TRBV25-1	.	TRBJ2-7	CASSDPRDLSYEQYF